Below are 10 T cell receptor beta chains sequenced from a single sample in a study of glioma-infiltrating T cells after dendritic cell vaccination. Time point of the sample: after dendritic cell vaccination, including at tumor progression/relapse. Assay used: immunoSEQ multiplex PCR; TCRdb lists only in-frame clones, some missing. The sample has 85,000 to 100,000 clones; 65% to 85% are singletons. The sample here was blood, taken after dendritic cell vaccination. The receptors were sampled from a human donor with glioblastoma.

V usage is TRBV30 and J usage is TRBJ1-5; D might be TRBD1 (6 bases). V was trimmed by 2 bases and J by 0 bases, leaving 8 bases between them. The CDR3 is made up of 14 amino acids. The germline V gene has CDR1 GTSNPN and CDR2 SVGIG (reference sequence). DNA for the CDR3: TGTGCCTGGAGTCCGGACAGTAGCAATCAGCCCCAGCATTTT. Protein sequence: CAWSPDSSNQPQHF.

This clone was picked up one time. The chain couples TRBV9 to TRBJ2-1, with 7 bases fitting TRBD2. V gave up 1 base and J gave up 0 bases; unmatched junction bases: 4. Looked up from germline, CDR1 is SGDLS and CDR2 is YYNGEE. The CDR3 contains 16 residues. The CDR3 bases are TGTGCCAGCAGCGTAAGGGGCGGGGGCTCCTACAATGAGCAGTTCTTC. This sequence encodes CASSVRGGGSYNEQFF.

V gene TRBV11-2 combines with J gene TRBJ1-2; D might be TRBD1 (5 bases). The CDR3 totals 13 residues. Germline values: CDR1 SGHAT, CDR2 FQNNGV. Trimming pared 4 bases from V and 5 bases from J, leaving 11 bases between. CDR3 in DNA: TGTGCCAGCAGCTCCGGGGAGGGGTATGGCTACACCTTC. Its translation: CASSSGEGYGYTF.

The chain links TRBV10-2 to TRBJ2-7; 9 nucleotides line up with TRBD2. The CDR3 sequence is 14 residues long. V was clipped by 6 bases and J by 1 base; unmatched bases: 4. Germline V lookup: CDR1 WSHSY, CDR2 SAAADI. In DNA form, the CDR3 reads TGCGCCAGCAGGCGGGAGGGCCAGTCCTACGAGCAGTACTTC. Translation gives CASRREGQSYEQYF.

The chain combines TRBV18 with TRBJ1-6; TRBD1 matches at 7 bases. The CDR3 has 16 residues. V was clipped by 1 base and J by 9 bases; unmatched bases: 9. The germline V gene encodes CDR1 KGHSH and CDR2 LQKENI. CDR3 bases: TGTGCCAGCTCACCACTGGGTACAGGGGCGGCTTCACCCCTCCACTTT. It translates to CASSPLGTGAASPLHF.

The rearrangement uses TRBV27 and TRBJ1-1; 8 bases map to TRBD1. CDR1 and CDR2 from the germline V gene are MNHEY and SMNVEV (reference sequence). V shed 5 bases, J shed 1 base, and the junction held 3 bases outside the gene matches. This CDR3 contains 14 residues. CDR3 coding DNA: TGTGCCAGCAGTGTAACAGGGGGGAACACTGAAGCTTTCTTT. Its protein product is CASSVTGGNTEAFF.

The chain carries TRBV5-1 and TRBJ1-1, with 7 bases matching TRBD1. Germline CDR1 and CDR2: SGHRS and YFSETQ. The CDR3 is made up of 15 amino acids. V shed 3 bases and J 4 bases; nucleotides not matched to a gene: 9. The DNA for the CDR3 is TGCGCCAGCAGCTCTGGACAGGTCGTCGGCACTGAAGCTTTCTTT. Translating gives CASSSGQVVGTEAFF.

V and J are TRBV28 and TRBJ1-4, with a weak D call TRBD1 (5 bases). Germline CDR1 reads MDHEN; CDR2 reads SYDVKM. Trimming took off 4 bases at V and 0 bases at J, with 9 bases between the two ends. This CDR3 spans 15 amino acids. CDR3 in DNA: TGTGCCAGCAGTTGGGGGGGGGCAACTAATGAAAAACTGTTTTTT. This sequence encodes CASSWGGATNEKLFF.

V gene TRBV30 combines with J gene TRBJ2-3; D perhaps matches TRBD2 (6 bases). The ends were cut back, 1 base at V and 2 bases at J, with 13 bases in the middle. Germline CDR1 GTSNPN, CDR2 SVGIG (reference sequence). The CDR3 spans 15 residues. For the CDR3, the DNA is TGTGCCTGGAGTGCCCTAGCGCAAAACACAGATACGCAGTATTTT. This translates into CAWSALAQNTDTQYF.

The rearrangement joins TRBV10-3 to TRBJ2-1; D ambiguous. Germline loops: CDR1 ENHRY, CDR2 SYGVKD. CDR3 length: 13 amino acids. The ends were cut back, 11 bases at V and 8 bases at J, with 19 bases in the middle. CDR3 loop: CALRASRSDEQFF. In DNA form, the CDR3 reads TGTGCCCTCCGCGCCTCCCGGTCCGATGAGCAGTTCTTC.